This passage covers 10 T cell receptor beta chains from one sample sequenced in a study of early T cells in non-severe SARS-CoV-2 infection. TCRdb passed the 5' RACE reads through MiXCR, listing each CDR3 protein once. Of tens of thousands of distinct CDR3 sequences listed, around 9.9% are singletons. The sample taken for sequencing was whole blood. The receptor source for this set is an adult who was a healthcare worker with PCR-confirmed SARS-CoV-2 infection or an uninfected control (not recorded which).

The CDR3 sequence is CSAIGRRGNYGYTF. The CDR3 DNA follows: TGCAGTGCTATAGGACGACGGGGGAACTATGGCTACACCTTC. The chain links TRBV20-1 to TRBJ1-2, with a weak D call TRBD1 (5 bases). The CDR3 length is 14 residues. From germline, CDR1 is DFQATT and CDR2 SNEGSKA (reference sequence). V shed 4 bases and J shed 2 bases, with 14 bases lying between them.

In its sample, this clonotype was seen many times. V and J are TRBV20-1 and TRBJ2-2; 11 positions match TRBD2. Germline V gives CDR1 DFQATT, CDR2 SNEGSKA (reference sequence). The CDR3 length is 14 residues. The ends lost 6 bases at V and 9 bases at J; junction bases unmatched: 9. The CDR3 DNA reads TGCAGTGCCCAGCGCTCTAGCGGGAGGAGGGAGCTGTTTTTT. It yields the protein CSAQRSSGRRELFF.

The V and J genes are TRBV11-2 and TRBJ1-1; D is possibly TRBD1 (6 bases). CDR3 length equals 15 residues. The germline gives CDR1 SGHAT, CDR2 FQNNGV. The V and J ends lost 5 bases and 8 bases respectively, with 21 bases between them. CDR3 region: CASSQLTQGLSEAFF. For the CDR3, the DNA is TGTGCCAGCAGCCAATTGACCCAGGGGCTTTCCGAAGCTTTCTTT.

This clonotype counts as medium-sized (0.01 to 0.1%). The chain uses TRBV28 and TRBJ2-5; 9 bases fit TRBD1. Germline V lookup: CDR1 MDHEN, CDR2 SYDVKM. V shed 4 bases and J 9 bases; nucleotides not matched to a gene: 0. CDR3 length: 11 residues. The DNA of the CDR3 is TGTGCCAGCAGTTACAGGGGGCCCCAGTACTTC. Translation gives CASSYRGPQYF.

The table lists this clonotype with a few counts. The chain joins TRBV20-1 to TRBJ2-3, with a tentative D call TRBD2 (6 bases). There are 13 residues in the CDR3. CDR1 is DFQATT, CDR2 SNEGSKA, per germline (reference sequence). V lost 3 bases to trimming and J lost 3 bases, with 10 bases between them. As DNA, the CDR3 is TGCAGTGCTAGTCGTAGCGGAACAGATACGCAGTATTTT. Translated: CSASRSGTDTQYF.

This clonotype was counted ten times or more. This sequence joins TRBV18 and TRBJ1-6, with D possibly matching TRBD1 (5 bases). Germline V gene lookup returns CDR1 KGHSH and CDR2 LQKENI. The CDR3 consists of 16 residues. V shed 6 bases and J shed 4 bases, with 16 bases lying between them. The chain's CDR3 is CASSLTTTGYNSPLHF. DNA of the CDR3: TGTGCCAGCTCTCTAACTACTACAGGATATAATTCACCCCTCCACTTT.

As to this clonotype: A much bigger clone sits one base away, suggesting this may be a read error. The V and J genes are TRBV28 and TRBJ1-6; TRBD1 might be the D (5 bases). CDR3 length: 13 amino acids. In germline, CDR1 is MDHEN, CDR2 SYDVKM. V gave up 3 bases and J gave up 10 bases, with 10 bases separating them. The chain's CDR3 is CASSLRDESPLHF. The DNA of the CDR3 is TGTGCCAGCAGTTTGAGGGACGAATCACCCCTCCACTTT.

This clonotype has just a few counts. The CDR3 protein is CASSPFSGGHNEQFF. The CDR3 DNA follows: TGTGCCAGCAGCCCCTTTAGTGGAGGGCACAATGAGCAGTTCTTC. The chain is built from TRBV7-2 and TRBJ2-1; tentative D call: TRBD2 (6 bases). The length of the CDR3 is 15 residues. Trimming cost V 5 bases and J 5 bases, with 16 bases left between them. From germline, CDR1 is SGHTA and CDR2 FQGNSA. Looking up the rest from reference TRBV7-2 and TRBJ2-1 gives the full variable domain: GAGVSQSPSNKVTEKGKDVELRCDPISGHTALYWYRQSLGQGLEFLIYFQGNSAPDKSGLPSDRFSAERTGGSVSTLTIQRTQQEDSAVYLCASSPFSGGHNEQFFGPGTRLTVL.

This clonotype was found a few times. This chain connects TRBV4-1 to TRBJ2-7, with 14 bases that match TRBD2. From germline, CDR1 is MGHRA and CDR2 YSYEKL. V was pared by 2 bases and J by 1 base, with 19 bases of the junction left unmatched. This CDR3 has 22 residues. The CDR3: CASSQLPPTPRLAGGPSYEQYF. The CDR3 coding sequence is TGCGCCAGCAGCCAACTACCCCCCACCCCACGACTAGCGGGAGGGCCTTCCTACGAGCAGTACTTC.

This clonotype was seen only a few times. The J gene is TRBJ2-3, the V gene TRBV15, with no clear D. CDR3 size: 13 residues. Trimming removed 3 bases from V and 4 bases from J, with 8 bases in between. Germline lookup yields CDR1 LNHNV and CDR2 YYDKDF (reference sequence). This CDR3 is CATSRAKPDTQYF. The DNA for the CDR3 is TGTGCCACCAGCAGGGCGAAGCCAGATACGCAGTATTTT.